Shown below are 10 T cell receptor beta chains from a single sample sequenced in a study of T-cell memory formation after mild COVID-19. TCRdb re-analysed the 5' RACE reads in MiXCR, keeping a single row per CDR3 protein. The table includes some 120,000 distinct CDR3 sequences, 15% to 20% detected once. Sequenced input: PBMCs or a T cell subset sorted from them (not recorded which). These TCRs come from an adult woman who had mild COVID-19 (a few samples of this study predate the infection). Cell type and time point are not known.

Only a few counts were recorded for this clonotype. The J gene is TRBJ2-2, the V gene TRBV4-3; 9 bases line up with TRBD2. With 3 bases clipped from V and 1 base from J, the junction kept 6 bases outside the gene matches. Germline assignment: CDR1 LGHNA and CDR2 YSLEER. This CDR3 comprises 17 residues. This CDR3 reads CASSHSSGVVNTGELFF. CDR3 sequence (DNA): TGCGCCAGCAGCCATTCTAGCGGGGTGGTGAACACCGGGGAGCTGTTTTTT.

The V call is TRBV13, the J call TRBJ2-7, with D tentatively TRBD2 (6 bases). The CDR3 spans 15 residues. Per germline, CDR1 PRHDT and CDR2 FYEKMQ (reference sequence). Between the trimmed V and J ends, which lost 3 bases and 2 bases, there was a span of 14 bases. CDR3 coding DNA: TGTGCCAGCAGCTTCGGGACTTTAAGCACCTACGAGCAGTACTTC. As protein: CASSFGTLSTYEQYF. Drawing the rest from reference TRBV13 and TRBJ2-7, the complete variable domain is AAGVIQSPRHLIKEKRETATLKCYPIPRHDTVYWYQQGPGQDPQFLISFYEKMQSDKGSIPDRFSAQQFSDYHSELNMSSLELGDSALYFCASSFGTLSTYEQYFGPGTRLTVT.

The chain links TRBV12-3 or TRBV12-4 to TRBJ2-1, with D tentatively TRBD2 (6 bases). The ends were cut back, 1 base at V and 6 bases at J, with 13 bases in the middle. CDR3 length: 15 amino acids. For the CDR3, the DNA is TGTGCCAGCAGTTTAGGGGGAGGCTCGACCAATGAGCAGTTCTTC. Translating it yields CASSLGGGSTNEQFF.

This clonotype was seen a few times. The chain has TRBV27 and TRBJ1-4, with D unclear. The germline V and J ends were trimmed by 3 bases and 7 bases, with 15 bases remaining between them. The germline gives CDR1 MNHEY, CDR2 SMNVEV (reference sequence). The CDR3 is 15 residues long. CDR3 DNA sequence: TGTGCCAGCAGTTTCGCGCAGCCAACTGGTGAAAAACTGTTTTTT. Encoded protein: CASSFAQPTGEKLFF.

In its sample, this clonotype was seen a few times. The CDR3 loop is CASSQGYYQETQYF. The CDR3 bases are TGCGCCAGCTCACAGGGTTACTATCAAGAGACCCAGTACTTC. The V and J genes are TRBV5-1 and TRBJ2-5; D possibly corresponds to TRBD1 (6 bases). Germline CDR1 is SGHRS and CDR2 is YFSETQ. The CDR3 runs to 14 residues. With 7 bases removed from V and 2 bases from J, the gap between germline ends came to 15 bases.

V and J are TRBV20-1 and TRBJ1-6, with D possibly matching TRBD1 (6 bases). Between the trimmed V and J ends, which lost 3 bases and 9 bases, there was a span of 12 bases. CDR1 is DFQATT and CDR2 is SNEGSKA in the germline V gene (reference sequence). The CDR3 length is 13 residues. This CDR3 reads CSASQGIGSPLHF. The CDR3 DNA is TGCAGTGCTAGCCAGGGGATTGGTTCACCCCTCCACTTT.

V and J are TRBV5-1 and TRBJ2-3; D is uncertain. There are 16 residues in the CDR3. The germline V and J ends were trimmed by 0 bases and 0 bases, with 11 bases remaining between them. The germline CDR1 and CDR2 sequences are SGHRS and YFSETQ. The CDR3 coding sequence is TGCGCCAGCAGCTTGGTGGGTTTCGGTAGCACAGATACGCAGTATTTT. This gives the protein CASSLVGFGSTDTQYF.

This clonotype occurred a few times. The chain employs TRBV12-3 or TRBV12-4 and TRBJ2-5; TRBD2 matches at 8 bases. There are 16 residues in the CDR3. Trimming took 0 bases from V and 4 from J; bases not matched to a gene: 7. CDR3 bases: TGTGCCAGCAGTTTAGCCCCCGCGGGGGGCGGAGAGACCCAGTACTTC. Translated, it gives CASSLAPAGGGETQYF.

This clonotype was counted only a few times. The J gene is TRBJ1-2, the V gene TRBV2, with D maybe TRBD1 (5 bases). The germline CDR1 and CDR2 sequences are SNHLY and FYNNEI. V was clipped by 4 bases and J by 0 bases, with 6 bases between them. CDR3 length: 13 residues. The CDR3 nucleotides read TGTGCCAGCAGTGGACAGTCTAACTATGGCTACACCTTC. Amino acid sequence: CASSGQSNYGYTF.

This clonotype turned up a few times. This chain uses TRBV5-1 with TRBJ1-4; maybe TRBD1 (5 bases). CDR1 and CDR2 from the germline V gene are SGHRS and YFSETQ. This CDR3 has 16 residues. Between the trimmed V and J ends, which lost 0 bases and 8 bases, there was a span of 17 bases. The CDR3 DNA reads TGCGCCAGCAGCTTGGATCCGGACACACACCGGGAAAAACTGTTTTTT. Its translation: CASSLDPDTHREKLFF.